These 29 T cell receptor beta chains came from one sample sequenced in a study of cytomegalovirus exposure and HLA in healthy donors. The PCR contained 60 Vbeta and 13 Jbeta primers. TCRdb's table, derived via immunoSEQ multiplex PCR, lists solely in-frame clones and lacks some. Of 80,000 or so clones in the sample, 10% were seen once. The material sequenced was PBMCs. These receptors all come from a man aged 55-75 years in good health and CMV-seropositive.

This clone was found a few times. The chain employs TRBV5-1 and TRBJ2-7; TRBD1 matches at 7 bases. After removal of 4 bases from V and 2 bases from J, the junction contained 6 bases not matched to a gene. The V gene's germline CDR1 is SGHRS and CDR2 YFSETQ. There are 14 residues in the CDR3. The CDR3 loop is CASSPGDRAYEQYV. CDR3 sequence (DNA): TGCGCCAGCAGCCCGGGTGACAGGGCCTACGAGCAGTACGTC.

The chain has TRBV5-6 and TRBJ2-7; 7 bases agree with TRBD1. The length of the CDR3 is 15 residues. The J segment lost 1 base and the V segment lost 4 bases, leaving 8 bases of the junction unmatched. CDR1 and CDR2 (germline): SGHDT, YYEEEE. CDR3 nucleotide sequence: TGTGCCAGCAGCGCGGACCTACAGGGGTCCTACGAGCAGTACTTC. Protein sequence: CASSADLQGSYEQYF.

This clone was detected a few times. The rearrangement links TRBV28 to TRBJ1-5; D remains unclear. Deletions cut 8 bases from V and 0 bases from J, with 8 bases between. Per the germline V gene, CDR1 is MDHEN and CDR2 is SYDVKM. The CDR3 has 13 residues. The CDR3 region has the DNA TGTGCCAGCGGCCCTTATAGCAATCAGCCCCAGCATTTT. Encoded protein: CASGPYSNQPQHF.

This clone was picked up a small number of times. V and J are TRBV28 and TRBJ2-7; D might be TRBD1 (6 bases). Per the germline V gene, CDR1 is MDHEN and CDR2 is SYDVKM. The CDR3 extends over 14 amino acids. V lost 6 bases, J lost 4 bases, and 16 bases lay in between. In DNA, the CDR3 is TGTGCCAGCAGCCGCACGACAGGATCTTACGAGCAGTACGTC. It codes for CASSRTTGSYEQYV.

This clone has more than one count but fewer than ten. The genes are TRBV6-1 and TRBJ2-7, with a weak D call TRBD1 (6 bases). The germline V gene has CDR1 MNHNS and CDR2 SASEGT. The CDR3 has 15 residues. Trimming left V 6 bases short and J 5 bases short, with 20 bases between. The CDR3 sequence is CASSFSTGGMNEQYV. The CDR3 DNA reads TGTGCCAGCAGCTTTTCGACAGGAGGTATGAACGAGCAGTACGTC.

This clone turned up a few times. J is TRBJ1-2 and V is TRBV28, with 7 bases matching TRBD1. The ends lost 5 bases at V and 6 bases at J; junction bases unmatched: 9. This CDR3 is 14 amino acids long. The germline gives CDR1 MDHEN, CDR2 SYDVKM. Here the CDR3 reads CASSIDRVSHGYTF. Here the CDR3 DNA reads TGTGCCAGCAGTATTGACAGGGTCTCTCATGGCTACACCTTC.

CDR3 in amino acids: CASSMAQNTGELFF. Here the CDR3 DNA reads TGTGCCAGTAGTATGGCACAGAACACCGGGGAGCTGTTTTTT. The chain is built from TRBV19 and TRBJ2-2; D gene unclear. Germline V gives CDR1 LNHDA, CDR2 SQIVND (reference sequence). V was trimmed by 3 bases and J by 1 base, leaving 6 bases between them. This CDR3 is 14 amino acids long.

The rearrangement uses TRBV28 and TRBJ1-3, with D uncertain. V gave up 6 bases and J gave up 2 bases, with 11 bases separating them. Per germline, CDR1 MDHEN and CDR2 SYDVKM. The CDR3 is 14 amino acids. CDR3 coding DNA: TGTGCCAGCAGCCCAGTACGGGCTGGAAACACCATATATTTT. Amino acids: CASSPVRAGNTIYF.

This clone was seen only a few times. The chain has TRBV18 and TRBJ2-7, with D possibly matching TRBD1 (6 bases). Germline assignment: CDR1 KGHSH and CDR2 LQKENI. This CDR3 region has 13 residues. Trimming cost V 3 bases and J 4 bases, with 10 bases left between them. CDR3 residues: CASSPRQEYEQYF. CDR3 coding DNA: TGTGCCAGCTCACCGCGACAGGAGTACGAGCAGTACTTC.

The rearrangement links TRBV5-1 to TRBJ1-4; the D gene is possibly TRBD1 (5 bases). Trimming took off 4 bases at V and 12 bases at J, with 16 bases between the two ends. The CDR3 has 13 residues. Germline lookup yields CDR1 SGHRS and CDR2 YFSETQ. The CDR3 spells CASSPAGGSELFF. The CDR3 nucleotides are TGCGCCAGCAGCCCGGCTGGGGGGTCGGAACTGTTTTTT.

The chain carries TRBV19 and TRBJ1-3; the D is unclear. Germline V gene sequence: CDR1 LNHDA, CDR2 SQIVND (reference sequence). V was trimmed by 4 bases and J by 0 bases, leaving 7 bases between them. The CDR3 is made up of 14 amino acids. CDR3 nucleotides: TGTGCCAGTAGTAGCACCTACTCTGGAAACACCATATATTTT. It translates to CASSSTYSGNTIYF.

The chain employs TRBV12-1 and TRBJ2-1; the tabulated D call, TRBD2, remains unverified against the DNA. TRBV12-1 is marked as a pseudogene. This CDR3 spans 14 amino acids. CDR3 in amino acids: CASPEASGHNEQFF. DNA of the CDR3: TGTGCCAGCCCGGAGGCTAGCGGTCACAATGAGCAGTTCTTC.

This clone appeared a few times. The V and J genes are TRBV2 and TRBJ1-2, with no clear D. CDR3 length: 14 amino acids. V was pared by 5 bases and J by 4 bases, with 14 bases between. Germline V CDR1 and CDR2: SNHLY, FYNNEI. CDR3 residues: CASSQRTGSYGYTF. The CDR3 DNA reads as TGTGCCAGCAGTCAACGCACCGGGAGCTATGGCTACACCTTC.

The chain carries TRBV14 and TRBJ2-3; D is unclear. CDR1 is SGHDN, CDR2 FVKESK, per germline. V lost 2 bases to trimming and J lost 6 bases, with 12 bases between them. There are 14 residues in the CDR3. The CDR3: CASSQSLGADTQYF. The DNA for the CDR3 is TGTGCCAGCAGCCAATCGCTAGGAGCCGATACGCAGTATTTT.

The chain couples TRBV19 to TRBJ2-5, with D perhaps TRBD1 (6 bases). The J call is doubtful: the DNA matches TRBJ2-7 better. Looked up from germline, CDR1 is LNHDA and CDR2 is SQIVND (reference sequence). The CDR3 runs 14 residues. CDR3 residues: CASSPRDISYEQYF. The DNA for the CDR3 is TGTGCCAGTAGTCCACGGGACATATCCTACGAGCAGTACTTC.

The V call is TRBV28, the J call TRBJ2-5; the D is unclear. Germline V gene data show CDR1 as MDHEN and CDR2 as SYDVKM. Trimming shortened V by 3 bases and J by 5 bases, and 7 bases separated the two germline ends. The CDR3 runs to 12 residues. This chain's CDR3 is CASSFLRETQYF. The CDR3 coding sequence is TGTGCCAGCAGTTTCCTCCGTGAGACCCAGTACTTC.

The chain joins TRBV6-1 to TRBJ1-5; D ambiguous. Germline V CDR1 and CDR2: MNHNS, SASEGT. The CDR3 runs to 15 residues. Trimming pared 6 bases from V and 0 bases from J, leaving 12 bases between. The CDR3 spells CASRIDSYSNQPQHF. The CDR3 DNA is TGTGCCAGCAGGATAGACTCTTATAGCAATCAGCCCCAGCATTTT.

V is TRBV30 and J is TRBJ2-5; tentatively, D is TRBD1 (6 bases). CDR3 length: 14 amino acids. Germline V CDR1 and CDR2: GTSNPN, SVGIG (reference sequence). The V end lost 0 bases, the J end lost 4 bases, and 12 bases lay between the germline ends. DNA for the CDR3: TGTGCCTGGAGTGTCGCCCAGGGGACAGAGACCCAGTACTTC. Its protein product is CAWSVAQGTETQYF.

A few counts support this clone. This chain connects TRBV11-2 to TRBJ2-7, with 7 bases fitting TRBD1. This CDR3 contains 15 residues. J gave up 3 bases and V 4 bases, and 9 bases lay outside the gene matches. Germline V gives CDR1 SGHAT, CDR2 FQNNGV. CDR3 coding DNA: TGTGCCAGCAGCTCGAACAGGGGATCTTACTACGAGCAGTACGTC. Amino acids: CASSSNRGSYYEQYV.

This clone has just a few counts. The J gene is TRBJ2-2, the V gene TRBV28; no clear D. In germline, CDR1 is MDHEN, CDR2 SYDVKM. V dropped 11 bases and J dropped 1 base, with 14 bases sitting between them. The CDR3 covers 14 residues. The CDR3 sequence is CACSEARNTGELFF. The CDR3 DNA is TGTGCCTGCTCAGAGGCCAGGAACACCGGGGAGCTGTTTTTT.

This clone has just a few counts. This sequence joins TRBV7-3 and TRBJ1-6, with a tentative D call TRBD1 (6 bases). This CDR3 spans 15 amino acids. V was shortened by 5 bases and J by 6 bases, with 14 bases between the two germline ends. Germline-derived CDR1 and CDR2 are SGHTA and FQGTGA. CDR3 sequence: CASSPQGGGNSPLHF. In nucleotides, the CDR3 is TGTGCCAGCAGCCCGCAGGGAGGGGGTAATTCACCCCTCCACTTT.

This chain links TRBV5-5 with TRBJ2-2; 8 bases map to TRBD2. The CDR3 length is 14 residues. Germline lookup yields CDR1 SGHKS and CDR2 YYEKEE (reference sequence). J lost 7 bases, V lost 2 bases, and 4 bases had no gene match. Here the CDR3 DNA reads TGTGCCAGCAGCTTTCGAGCGGGGGACGGGGAGCTGTTTTTT. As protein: CASSFRAGDGELFF. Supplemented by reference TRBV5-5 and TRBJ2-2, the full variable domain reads DAGVTQSPTHLIKTRGQQVTLRCSPISGHKSVSWYQQVLGQGPQFIFQYYEKEERGRGNFPDRFSARQFPNYSSELNVNALLLGDSALYLCASSFRAGDGELFFGEGSRLTVL.

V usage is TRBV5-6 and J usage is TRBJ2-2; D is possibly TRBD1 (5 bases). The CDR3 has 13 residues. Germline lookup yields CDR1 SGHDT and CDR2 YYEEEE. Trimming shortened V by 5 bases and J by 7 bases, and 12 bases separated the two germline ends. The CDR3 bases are TGTGCCAGCAGTATGACAGCAAACGGGGAGCTGTTTTTT. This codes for CASSMTANGELFF.

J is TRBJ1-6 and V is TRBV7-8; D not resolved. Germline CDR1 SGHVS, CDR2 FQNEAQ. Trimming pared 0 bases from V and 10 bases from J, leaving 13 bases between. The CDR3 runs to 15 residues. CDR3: CASSLAERVGSPLHF. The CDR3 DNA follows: TGTGCCAGCAGCTTAGCGGAGCGGGTAGGGTCACCCCTCCACTTT.

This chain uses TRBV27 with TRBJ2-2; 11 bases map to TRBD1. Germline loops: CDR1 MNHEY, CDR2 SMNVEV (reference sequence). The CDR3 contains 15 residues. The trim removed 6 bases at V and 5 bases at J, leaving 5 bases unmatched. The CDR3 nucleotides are TGTGCCAGCAGCCGGGACAGGGGGAGAACCGGGGAGCTGTTTTTT. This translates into CASSRDRGRTGELFF.

CDR3 DNA sequence: TGTGCCAGCAGCGAGCCCTGGGGTAGCGGGGGCCGGGGGAACATTCAGTACTTC. Amino acids: CASSEPWGSGGRGNIQYF. The gene calls are TRBV9 and TRBJ2-4; 9 positions agree with TRBD2. Germline values: CDR1 SGDLS, CDR2 YYNGEE. This CDR3 comprises 18 residues. The J segment lost 7 bases and the V segment lost 3 bases, leaving 17 bases of the junction unmatched.

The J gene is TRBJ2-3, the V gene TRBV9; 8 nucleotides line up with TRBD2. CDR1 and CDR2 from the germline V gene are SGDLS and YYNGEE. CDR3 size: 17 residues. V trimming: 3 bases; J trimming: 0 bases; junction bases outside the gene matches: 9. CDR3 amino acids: CASSAVTSGPSTDTQYF. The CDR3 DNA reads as TGTGCCAGCAGCGCCGTTACTAGCGGACCTAGCACAGATACGCAGTATTTT.

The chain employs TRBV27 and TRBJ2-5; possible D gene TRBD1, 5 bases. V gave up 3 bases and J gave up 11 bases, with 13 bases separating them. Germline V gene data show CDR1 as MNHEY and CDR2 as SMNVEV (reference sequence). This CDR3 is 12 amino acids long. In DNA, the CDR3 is TGTGCCAGCAGTTTTTTTCAGGGCAAACAGTACTTC. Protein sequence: CASSFFQGKQYF.

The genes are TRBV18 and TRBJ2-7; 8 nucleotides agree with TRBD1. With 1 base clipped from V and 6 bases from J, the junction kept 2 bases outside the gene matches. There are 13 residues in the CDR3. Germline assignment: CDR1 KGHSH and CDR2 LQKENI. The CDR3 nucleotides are TGTGCCAGCTCACCACAGACAGGGGTCGAGCAGTACGTC. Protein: CASSPQTGVEQYV.